This T cell receptor (beta chain) is from a study of T cells in localized non-small cell lung cancer. The study, taken as a whole, reports: A median of around 58 clones ranked among the top 100 in tumor appeared in adjacent lung.

The CDR3 totals 12 residues. From germline, CDR1 is SGDLS and CDR2 YYNGEE. The V end was cut by 4 bases, the J end by 5 bases, with 9 bases between. This clone is labeled medium-sized. Its specificity is unknown. Profiled with immunoSEQ multiplex PCR; TCRdb holds only in-frame clones, not every one. Among 1,500 to 2,000 clones listed, roughly 19% were seen once. V usage is TRBV9 and J usage is TRBJ1-2; no clear D gene. This TCR derives from a female donor aged 60 or older with stage I lung adenocarcinoma. The sample here was normal lung tissue next to the tumor, taken before any cancer treatment. CDR3 amino acids: CASSSGAYGYTF. The CDR3 DNA reads as TGTGCCAGCAGCTCCGGAGCTTATGGCTACACCTTC.